This TCR beta chain was sequenced during a study of T cell responses to AZD1222 COVID-19 vaccine. Study outcomes and limitations: Donors were chiefly white British, with a greater number of females, and clonal diversity was perhaps underestimated.

Assay used: immunoSEQ multiplex PCR; TCRdb lists only in-frame clones, some missing. The table records roughly 120,000 clones, around 89% of them present only once. Looked up from germline, CDR1 is SGHNT and CDR2 is YENEEA. This CDR3 has 15 amino acids. Germline trimming cut 6 bases from V and 6 bases from J; bases unmatched to any gene: 8. Details on this clone: Its antigen remains unidentified.

The clonotype originates from an adult in good health. The chain recombines TRBV11-3 with TRBJ2-1; 10 bases align to TRBD2. The sequenced sample was peripheral blood, obtained on day 0 of AZD1222 vaccination. CDR3 DNA sequence: TGTGCCAGCAGTCCCAGCGGGGGGGCCGTCAATGAGCAGTTCTTC. Protein: CASSPSGGAVNEQFF.